This T cell receptor beta chain originates from a study of blood T cells in healthy people across ages. General observations from the study: Older individuals had lower TCR beta diversity per million T cells (the decline was roughly linear).

Together with a sample-barcoded 5' primer, a J-beta primer mix was included in a second PCR lasting roughly 6 to 12 cycles. A 12-random-nucleotide template-switch adaptor tagged each cDNA molecule. Each of the samples gave a minimum of 2.5 million paired-end reads that contained CDR3. TCRdb recomputed calls from the 5' RACE reads with MiXCR, one row per CDR3 protein. The sample consists of 1.4 million to 1.5 million distinct CDR3 sequences, approximately 38% of them appearing once. Researchers report isolating at least 6 million PBMCs per sample. As concerns this clonotype: Its antigen is currently unknown.

The germline gives CDR1 ENHRY, CDR2 SYGVKD. V lost 3 bases and J lost 7, with 19 bases in between. This CDR3 is built from 15 residues. Sequencing was carried out using blood. The chain combines TRBV10-3 with TRBJ2-7; possibly TRBD1 for D (5 bases). This TCR derives from a woman aged 18-35 years in good health. CDR3 in DNA: TGTGCCATCAGTGAAGCACGTACAGGTGGTAGGGAGCAGTACTTC. This gives the protein CAISEARTGGREQYF.